What follows are 32 T cell receptor beta chains derived from one specimen sequenced in a study of blood T cell repertoires in COVID-19. Some clones are missing from TCRdb's copy, which holds only in-frame ones; the method was immunoSEQ multiplex PCR. The data show 200,000 or so clones, with 80% to 90% seen just once and under 3.5% held by the top ten. The sample taken for sequencing was peripheral blood. These receptors were taken from a man in his fifties or sixties with acute or convalescent COVID-19.

The chain links TRBV15 to TRBJ1-6, with D possibly TRBD1 on 5 matching bases. Germline-derived CDR1 and CDR2 are LNHNV and YYDKDF (reference sequence). The CDR3 totals 19 residues. Trimming took off 0 bases at V and 7 bases at J, with 22 bases between the two ends. The CDR3, as DNA: TGTGCCACCAGCAGAGAATCCCCTTCAACGTCAGGGTTGAATTCACCCCTCCACTTT. This sequence encodes CATSRESPSTSGLNSPLHF.

The rearrangement links TRBV7-8 to TRBJ1-1; tentative D call: TRBD1 (6 bases). V shed 5 bases and J shed 3 bases, with 10 bases lying between them. In germline, CDR1 is SGHVS, CDR2 FQNEAQ. The CDR3 is 13 residues long. CDR3 sequence reads: CASSPTGYTEAFF. The CDR3 DNA is TGTGCCAGCAGCCCTACAGGGTACACTGAAGCTTTCTTT.

The V call is TRBV3-1 (or the pseudogene TRBV3-2), the J call TRBJ2-7, with D maybe TRBD2 (6 bases). The V and J ends lost 6 bases and 0 bases respectively, with 12 bases between them. CDR1 and CDR2 (germline): LGHDT, YNNKEL (reference sequence). CDR3 length equals 14 residues. Here the CDR3 reads CASRLSGSSYEQYF. DNA of the CDR3: TGTGCCAGCAGGCTTAGCGGCAGCTCCTACGAGCAGTACTTC.

This clone was seen a single time. The V and J genes are TRBV10-3 and TRBJ2-2; the match to TRBD2 covers 7 bases. The CDR3 runs to 15 residues. With V trimmed by 6 bases and J by 1 base, 5 bases remained unmatched. Germline V gene data show CDR1 as ENHRY and CDR2 as SYGVKD. The CDR3 protein is CAIRSGLVNTGELFF. The CDR3 DNA is TGTGCCATCAGATCCGGACTAGTGAACACCGGGGAGCTGTTTTTT.

The chain employs TRBV3-1 (or the pseudogene TRBV3-2) and TRBJ2-2; D is unclear. Germline-derived CDR1 and CDR2 are LGHDT and YNNKEL (reference sequence). The CDR3 loop spans 15 amino acids. Trimming removed 2 bases at V and 4 bases at J, with 11 bases between. The CDR3 nucleotides read TGTGCCAGCAGCCAAAGAATTTCCGGCACCGGGGAGCTGTTTTTT. Its protein is CASSQRISGTGELFF.

The chain uses TRBV5-1 and TRBJ2-5; 11 bases agree with TRBD2. The junction had 4 bases not matched to a gene; V was cut back by 4 bases and J by 2 bases. Germline lookup yields CDR1 SGHRS and CDR2 YFSETQ. The CDR3 covers 15 residues. The CDR3 sequence is CASSHGTSGQETQYF. The CDR3, as DNA: TGCGCCAGCAGCCACGGGACTAGCGGACAAGAGACCCAGTACTTC. The full variable domain, completed using reference TRBV5-1 and TRBJ2-5, is KAGVTQTPRYLIKTRGQQVTLSCSPISGHRSVSWYQQTPGQGLQFLFEYFSETQRNKGNFPGRFSGRQFSNSRSEMNVSTLELGDSALYLCASSHGTSGQETQYFGPGTRLLVL.

CDR3 sequence reads: CASSWDRPDTEAFF. CDR3 nucleotides: TGCGCCAGCAGCTGGGACAGACCCGACACTGAAGCTTTCTTT. The chain has TRBV5-1 and TRBJ1-1; 7 nucleotides line up with TRBD1. Germline V gene sequence: CDR1 SGHRS, CDR2 YFSETQ. CDR3 length: 14 residues. The junction had 5 bases not matched to a gene; V was cut back by 3 bases and J by 3 bases.

This chain uses TRBV7-8 with TRBJ1-6; D is unclear. V lost 4 bases and J lost 7, with 14 bases in between. CDR3 length equals 15 residues. Germline assignment: CDR1 SGHVS and CDR2 FQNEAQ. DNA of the CDR3: TGTGCCAGCAGCTCCCTGGACCGACTAAATTCACCCCTCCACTTT. Translated, it gives CASSSLDRLNSPLHF.

V gene TRBV7-9 combines with J gene TRBJ1-2, with 9 bases that match TRBD1. From germline, CDR1 is SEHNR and CDR2 FQNEAQ (reference sequence). There are 16 residues in the CDR3. The V gene end was trimmed by 2 bases and the J gene end by 4 bases; junction bases not matched to a gene: 8. This chain's CDR3 is CASSLTGQGTGYGYTF. CDR3 nucleotide sequence: TGTGCCAGCAGCTTAACGGGACAGGGTACCGGCTATGGCTACACCTTC.

This chain links TRBV4-3 with TRBJ1-2; D is possibly TRBD1 (6 bases). Trimming removed 1 base at V and 8 bases at J, with 11 bases between. From germline, CDR1 is LGHNA and CDR2 YSLEER. The CDR3 runs to 13 residues. The CDR3 DNA reads as TGCGCCAGCAGCCAAGGAGGGGGTAGAGGCTACACCTTC. This sequence encodes CASSQGGGRGYTF.

V usage is TRBV2 and J usage is TRBJ2-1; possible D gene TRBD1, 6 bases. The V end was cut by 5 bases, the J end by 7 bases, with 21 bases between. CDR1 is SNHLY and CDR2 is FYNNEI in the germline V gene. The CDR3 has 16 amino acids. The CDR3 loop reads CASSSPGDDPKNEQFF. The CDR3 DNA reads TGTGCCAGCAGTTCCCCAGGGGACGACCCTAAAAATGAGCAGTTCTTC.

The chain joins TRBV19 to TRBJ2-1; TRBD1 might be the D (5 bases). Trimming pared 0 bases from V and 13 bases from J, leaving 22 bases between. Germline-derived CDR1 and CDR2 are LNHDA and SQIVND (reference sequence). The CDR3 has 16 residues. The CDR3 sequence: CASSIDRPRNQGVQFF. The CDR3 DNA reads as TGTGCCAGTAGTATAGACCGCCCACGAAACCAAGGGGTTCAGTTCTTC.

The count of this clone is one. The V and J genes are TRBV11-2 and TRBJ2-1; 9 nucleotides agree with TRBD2. This CDR3 is built from 14 residues. V gave up 5 bases and J gave up 7 bases; unmatched junction bases: 6. The germline V gene has CDR1 SGHAT and CDR2 FQNNGV. In DNA form, the CDR3 reads TGTGCCAGCAGCCCGGGACTAGCAAATAATGAGCAGTTCTTC. This gives the protein CASSPGLANNEQFF. Full variable domain (outside the CDR3, taken from reference TRBV11-2 and TRBJ2-1): EAGVAQSPRYKIIEKRQSVAFWCNPISGHATLYWYQQILGQGPKLLIQFQNNGVVDDSQLPKDRFSAERLKGVDSTLKIQPAKLEDSAVYLCASSPGLANNEQFFGPGTRLTVL.

Only a few counts were recorded for this clone. This chain connects TRBV5-1 to TRBJ2-7; TRBD2 might be the D (6 bases). V was cut by 1 base and J by 5 bases, with 13 bases left in between. The CDR3 loop spans 14 amino acids. Germline values: CDR1 SGHRS, CDR2 YFSETQ. DNA for the CDR3: TGCGCCAGCAGCTTGCGGGGAGGCTTAGACGAGCAGTACTTC. Translating it yields CASSLRGGLDEQYF.

The chain is built from TRBV7-2 and TRBJ2-5; 9 nucleotides agree with TRBD1. This CDR3 has 18 residues. CDR1 and CDR2 (germline): SGHTA, FQGNSA. The J segment lost 0 bases and the V segment lost 5 bases, leaving 13 bases of the junction unmatched. The CDR3 sequence: CASSGGTGLAEYQETQYF. CDR3 DNA sequence: TGTGCCAGCAGCGGCGGGACAGGGCTAGCGGAGTACCAAGAGACCCAGTACTTC.

The V gene is TRBV5-6, the J gene TRBJ1-6; TRBD1 matches at 7 bases. Germline V lookup: CDR1 SGHDT, CDR2 YYEEEE. This CDR3 has 15 residues. Unmatched junction bases numbered 2, after V lost 0 bases and J lost 5 bases. The CDR3: CASSLGGTDNSPLHF. The CDR3 bases are TGTGCCAGCAGCTTGGGGGGGACAGATAATTCACCCCTCCACTTT.

In nucleotides, the CDR3 is TGTGCCGCAAATGCAGGGTATCAGCCCCAGCATTTT. This sequence encodes CAANAGYQPQHF. The chain employs TRBV6-4 and TRBJ1-5, with a weak D call TRBD1 (5 bases). With 11 bases removed from V and 5 bases from J, the gap between germline ends came to 13 bases. Looked up from germline, CDR1 is MRHNA and CDR2 is SNTAGT. The length of the CDR3 is 12 residues.

The CDR3 DNA reads as TGTGCCAGCAGACTAGCGGGAGCCGGGGAGCTGTTTTTT. It yields the protein CASRLAGAGELFF. The chain has TRBV27 and TRBJ2-2, with 11 positions matching TRBD2. The junction had 0 bases not matched to a gene; V was cut back by 6 bases and J by 6 bases. The CDR3 is 13 amino acids. Germline V gene data show CDR1 as MNHEY and CDR2 as SMNVEV (reference sequence).

This chain joins TRBV2 and TRBJ2-7, with TRBD2 identical over 7 bases. V was clipped by 7 bases and J by 7 bases; unmatched bases: 10. Germline CDR1 SNHLY, CDR2 FYNNEI. CDR3 length: 13 amino acids. The CDR3 DNA sequence: TGTGCCAGCAAAGTCTGGGGGGGGAGGGAGCAGTACTTC. This gives the protein CASKVWGGREQYF.

This sequence joins TRBV6-2 or TRBV6-3 and TRBJ1-1; TRBD1 matches 11 bases. There are 14 residues in the CDR3. The V and J ends lost 6 bases and 6 bases, in that order; junction bases with no gene match: 6. Germline V gene lookup returns CDR1 MNHEY and CDR2 SVGEGT. CDR3 in DNA: TGTGCCAGCAGCCGGACAGGGGGCGTGCCTGAAGCTTTCTTT. It codes for CASSRTGGVPEAFF.

The rearrangement links TRBV19 to TRBJ2-7, with a tentative D call TRBD1 (6 bases). CDR1 is LNHDA and CDR2 is SQIVND in the germline V gene (reference sequence). CDR3 size: 15 residues. The V gene lost 6 bases and the J gene lost 0 bases, with 15 bases spanning the gap. The CDR3 is CASRSDRRSSYEQYF. The DNA of the CDR3 is TGTGCCAGTAGATCAGACAGGCGAAGCTCCTACGAGCAGTACTTC.

This sequence joins TRBV30 and TRBJ1-5; D is uncertain. The CDR3 length is 13 residues. CDR1 and CDR2 from the germline V gene are GTSNPN and SVGIG (reference sequence). The V and J ends lost 2 bases and 4 bases respectively, with 9 bases between them. CDR3 DNA sequence: TGTGCCTGGAGTCTGGAGGGAAATCAGCCCCAGCATTTT. Its translation: CAWSLEGNQPQHF. Full variable domain (remainder filled in from reference TRBV30 and TRBJ1-5): SQTIHQWPATLVQPVGSPLSLECTVEGTSNPNLYWYRQAAGRGLQLLFYSVGIGQISSEVPQNLSASRPQDRQFILSSKKLLLSDSGFYLCAWSLEGNQPQHFGDGTRLSIL.

This chain links TRBV7-3 with TRBJ2-2, with D possibly being TRBD2 (7 bases). V was shortened by 1 base and J by 0 bases, with 15 bases between the two germline ends. Germline CDR1 is SGHTA and CDR2 is FQGTGA. The CDR3 is 18 amino acids. This CDR3 reads CASSLRGLAGANTGELFF. The CDR3 DNA follows: TGTGCCAGCAGCTTAAGGGGGCTGGCGGGAGCGAACACCGGGGAGCTGTTTTTT.

This clone appeared a single time. The CDR3 DNA reads TGTGCCAGCAGCTTACAGGGGGCGCATTACAATGAGCAGTTCTTC. It translates to CASSLQGAHYNEQFF. The chain uses TRBV7-2 and TRBJ2-1; 8 positions agree with TRBD1. The CDR3 has 15 amino acids. Per germline, CDR1 SGHTA and CDR2 FQGNSA. Germline trimming cut 2 bases from V and 4 bases from J; bases unmatched to any gene: 4.

This chain uses TRBV7-2 with TRBJ1-4, with a weak D call TRBD1 (5 bases). This CDR3 is built from 14 residues. Trimming cost V 6 bases and J 8 bases, with 16 bases left between them. Germline CDR1 and CDR2: SGHTA and FQGNSA. CDR3 coding DNA: TGTGCCAGCAGACAGACAGCCGTCGAAGAAAAACTGTTTTTT. Amino acid sequence: CASRQTAVEEKLFF. The full variable domain, in which reference TRBV7-2 and TRBJ1-4 provide the parts outside the CDR3, is GAGVSQSPSNKVTEKGKDVELRCDPISGHTALYWYRQSLGQGLEFLIYFQGNSAPDKSGLPSDRFSAERTGGSVSTLTIQRTQQEDSAVYLCASRQTAVEEKLFFGSGTQLSVL.

The chain couples TRBV6-1 to TRBJ2-6; TRBD1 matches 9 bases. The CDR3 runs 18 residues. Germline CDR1 MNHNS, CDR2 SASEGT. V shed 4 bases, J shed 0 bases, and the junction held 7 bases outside the gene matches. CDR3 loop: CASSARDRVVSGANVLTF. In nucleotides, the CDR3 is TGTGCCAGCAGTGCACGGGACAGGGTTGTCTCTGGGGCCAACGTCCTGACTTTC.

This chain connects TRBV28 to TRBJ2-7, with D possibly TRBD1 on 7 matching bases. This CDR3 comprises 18 residues. The germline gives CDR1 MDHEN, CDR2 SYDVKM. V was pared by 4 bases and J by 1 base, with 23 bases between. CDR3 region: CASSYLTTAGQRSYEQYF. The CDR3 DNA follows: TGTGCCAGCAGTTACCTGACAACCGCGGGACAGCGATCCTACGAGCAGTACTTC. The whole variable domain, filled in from reference TRBV28 and TRBJ2-7, reads DVKVTQSSRYLVKRTGEKVFLECVQDMDHENMFWYRQDPGLGLRLIYFSYDVKMKEKGDIPEGYSVSREKKERFSLILESASTNQTSMYLCASSYLTTAGQRSYEQYFGPGTRLTVT.

The CDR3 protein is CSVGLQGSTDTQYF. The CDR3 DNA follows: TGCAGCGTTGGCTTACAGGGAAGCACAGATACGCAGTATTTT. The chain joins TRBV29-1 to TRBJ2-3; TRBD1 might be the D (6 bases). The germline CDR1 and CDR2 sequences are SQVTM and ANQGSEA. V lost 4 bases to trimming and J lost 0 bases, with 11 bases between them. This CDR3 has 14 residues.

The chain is built from TRBV28 and TRBJ1-3; D unresolved. The CDR3 spans 14 residues. Germline CDR1 and CDR2: MDHEN and SYDVKM. Trimming pared 3 bases from V and 4 bases from J, leaving 10 bases between. The CDR3 coding sequence is TGTGCCAGCAGTTTGGCGGGGTTGGGAAACACCATATATTTT. Its protein is CASSLAGLGNTIYF.

The rearrangement joins TRBV5-1 to TRBJ2-5; TRBD2 might be the D (6 bases). Germline CDR1 reads SGHRS; CDR2 reads YFSETQ. Trimming stripped 4 bases from V and 4 bases from J, with 17 bases between. CDR3 length: 15 residues. The CDR3 sequence is CASSPGWGELETQYF. DNA for the CDR3: TGCGCCAGCAGCCCGGGCTGGGGGGAGCTAGAGACCCAGTACTTC. Complete variable domain (other parts from reference TRBV5-1 and TRBJ2-5): KAGVTQTPRYLIKTRGQQVTLSCSPISGHRSVSWYQQTPGQGLQFLFEYFSETQRNKGNFPGRFSGRQFSNSRSEMNVSTLELGDSALYLCASSPGWGELETQYFGPGTRLLVL.

This clone has only one observation. The chain joins TRBV18 to TRBJ2-2, with 8 bases matching TRBD1. Germline CDR1 and CDR2: KGHSH and LQKENI. The CDR3 is made up of 14 amino acids. The trim removed 8 bases at V and 4 bases at J, leaving 6 bases unmatched. In DNA form, the CDR3 reads TGTGCCAGCAAGGACAGGGAGTCCACCGGGGAGCTGTTTTTT. Translation: CASKDRESTGELFF. The full variable domain, completed using reference TRBV18 and TRBJ2-2, is NAGVMQNPRHLVRRRGQEARLRCSPMKGHSHVYWYRQLPEEGLKFMVYLQKENIIDESGMPKERFSAEFPKEGPSILRIQQVVRGDSAAYFCASKDRESTGELFFGEGSRLTVL.

This chain links TRBV28 with TRBJ1-1; D ambiguous. The CDR3 extends over 16 amino acids. Germline CDR1 MDHEN, CDR2 SYDVKM. Trimming shortened V by 6 bases and J by 4 bases, and 21 bases separated the two germline ends. CDR3 nucleotides: TGTGCCAGCAGGATGAGAAGTAACTCCCATGGCACTGAAGCTTTCTTT. Its protein is CASRMRSNSHGTEAFF.